These 20 T cell receptor beta chains share one sample of origin, sequenced in a study of sequential checkpoint blockade in melanoma. Treatment meaning: randomized to nivolumab then ipilimumab (arm A) or the reverse (arm B). Generated by immunoSEQ multiplex PCR, the TCRdb table keeps only in-frame clones and is missing some. Among 8,000 to 10,000 clones listed, around 24% were seen once. The material was tumor tissue (inferred from file names), obtained from a patient given nivolumab and ipilimumab in sequence. Every receptor here comes from a human donor with melanoma.

V usage is TRBV7-7 and J usage is TRBJ2-1; D perhaps matches TRBD1 (5 bases). The CDR3 contains 15 residues. V was clipped by 5 bases and J by 0 bases, with 11 bases between them. Germline CDR1 is SSHAT and CDR2 is FNYEAQ (reference sequence). In DNA, the CDR3 is TGTGCCAGCAGCCCGACAGTTAGCTCCTACAATGAGCAGTTCTTC. Translating gives CASSPTVSSYNEQFF.

The table lists this clone with a few counts. The CDR3 is CASSTYRATNEKLFF. CDR3 DNA sequence: TGTGCCAGCAGTACATACAGGGCAACTAATGAAAAACTGTTTTTT. The chain is built from TRBV9 and TRBJ1-4, with D possibly matching TRBD1 (6 bases). The CDR3 extends over 15 amino acids. Trimming cost V 5 bases and J 0 bases, with 11 bases left between them. Germline V gene data show CDR1 as SGDLS and CDR2 as YYNGEE.

This clone appeared a single time. The CDR3 region has the DNA TGCAGCGTTGTCGCTACATACTATGGCTACACCTTC. Encoded protein: CSVVATYYGYTF. The rearrangement links TRBV29-1 to TRBJ1-2; no clear D. The V end lost 4 bases, the J end lost 3 bases, and 9 bases lay between the germline ends. This CDR3 has 12 amino acids. The germline gives CDR1 SQVTM, CDR2 ANQGSEA. The whole variable domain, remainder taken from reference TRBV29-1 and TRBJ1-2, is SAVISQKPSRDICQRGTSLTIQCQVDSQVTMMFWYRQQPGQSLTLIATANQGSEATYESGFVIDKFPISRPNLTFSTLTVSNMSPEDSSIYLCSVVATYYGYTFGSGTRLTVV.

The chain combines TRBV11-3 with TRBJ1-1, with TRBD1 as a possible D gene (6 bases). The CDR3 is made up of 14 amino acids. The V gene lost 8 bases and the J gene lost 4 bases, with 17 bases spanning the gap. Germline V gene sequence: CDR1 SGHNT, CDR2 YENEEA. Here the CDR3 reads CASGRGGSGTEAFF. The CDR3 DNA sequence: TGTGCCAGCGGGAGAGGGGGGTCAGGCACTGAAGCTTTCTTT.

The rearrangement joins TRBV6-8 to TRBJ2-1; 7 nucleotides match TRBD1. Germline V CDR1 and CDR2: MNHGY, SAAAGT. J was trimmed by 1 base and V by 8 bases; bases with no gene match: 2. The CDR3 contains 13 residues. The CDR3 reads CASRDSSYNEQFF. Written as DNA, the CDR3 is TGTGCCAGCCGGGACAGTTCCTACAATGAGCAGTTCTTC.

CDR3 sequence reads: CASGLSWSYKEGSAEAFF. Here the CDR3 DNA reads TGTGCTAGTGGTTTGTCTTGGTCTTATAAAGAGGGTTCAGCTGAAGCTTTCTTT. The V and J genes are TRBV12-5 and TRBJ1-1; no clear D gene. The CDR3 has 18 amino acids. Germline V gene lookup returns CDR1 LGHNT and CDR2 FRNRAP. V lost 2 bases and J lost 6, with 25 bases in between.

This sequence joins TRBV15 and TRBJ1-1; weak D call: TRBD1 (5 bases). Germline V CDR1 and CDR2: LNHNV, YYDKDF (reference sequence). There are 15 residues in the CDR3. V lost 0 bases and J lost 3, with 11 bases in between. CDR3 amino acids: CATSRDSWGHTEAFF. The CDR3 DNA follows: TGTGCCACCAGCAGAGATTCATGGGGACACACTGAAGCTTTCTTT.

This clone was observed a handful of times. The chain combines TRBV11-3 with TRBJ2-5, with 9 positions matching TRBD1. The CDR3 is made up of 15 amino acids. Losses at the gene ends were 2 bases for V and 4 bases for J; bases not matched to a gene: 5. From germline, CDR1 is SGHNT and CDR2 YENEEA. The CDR3 is CASSLRDRVSETQYF. For the CDR3, the DNA is TGTGCCAGCAGCTTAAGGGACAGGGTCTCAGAGACCCAGTACTTC.

The chain uses TRBV5-1 and TRBJ2-1; TRBD2 matches 10 bases. Germline CDR1 and CDR2: SGHRS and YFSETQ. V shed 0 bases, J shed 8 bases, and the junction held 8 bases outside the gene matches. This CDR3 has 16 amino acids. The CDR3 DNA reads as TGCGCCAGCAGCTTGGTGGGTCTAGCGGGAGTGGATGAGCAGTTCTTC. Translating it yields CASSLVGLAGVDEQFF. The complete variable domain, with remaining parts taken from reference TRBV5-1 and TRBJ2-1, reads KAGVTQTPRYLIKTRGQQVTLSCSPISGHRSVSWYQQTPGQGLQFLFEYFSETQRNKGNFPGRFSGRQFSNSRSEMNVSTLELGDSALYLCASSLVGLAGVDEQFFGPGTRLTVL.

This sequence joins TRBV11-3 and TRBJ2-3; 8 bases line up with TRBD1. V trimming: 4 bases; J trimming: 0 bases; junction bases outside the gene matches: 6. CDR1 and CDR2 (germline): SGHNT, YENEEA. The CDR3 has 16 residues. Written as DNA, the CDR3 is TGTGCCAGCAGCTACAGGGGGGCTGAAAGCACAGATACGCAGTATTTT. The encoded protein is CASSYRGAESTDTQYF.

The chain has TRBV19 and TRBJ1-1; TRBD1 matches at 7 bases. The length of the CDR3 is 14 residues. The germline V gene has CDR1 LNHDA and CDR2 SQIVND (reference sequence). Germline trimming cut 6 bases from V and 4 bases from J; bases unmatched to any gene: 8. The CDR3 is CASRREGTVTEAFF. The CDR3 bases are TGTGCCAGTAGGAGGGAAGGGACAGTCACTGAAGCTTTCTTT.

This chain links TRBV28 with TRBJ2-6; TRBD2 aligns across 7 bases. CDR3 length: 16 residues. The J segment lost 4 bases and the V segment lost 6 bases, leaving 9 bases of the junction unmatched. Germline V CDR1 and CDR2: MDHEN, SYDVKM. CDR3 sequence: CASSAGRVRGANVLTF. The CDR3 nucleotides read TGTGCCAGCAGCGCAGGGAGGGTGAGAGGGGCCAACGTCCTGACTTTC. Full variable domain (remainder filled in from reference TRBV28 and TRBJ2-6): DVKVTQSSRYLVKRTGEKVFLECVQDMDHENMFWYRQDPGLGLRLIYFSYDVKMKEKGDIPEGYSVSREKKERFSLILESASTNQTSMYLCASSAGRVRGANVLTFGAGSRLTVL.

In its sample, this clone ranks as medium-sized (0.01 to 0.1%). The chain joins TRBV6-8 to TRBJ2-1; 10 nucleotides agree with TRBD2. The CDR3 sequence is 16 residues long. CDR1 and CDR2 from the germline V gene are MNHGY and SAAAGT. The V segment lost 5 bases and the J segment 3 bases; nucleotides outside the gene matches: 7. This CDR3 is CASSKAQREGYNEQFF. The DNA for the CDR3 is TGTGCCAGCAGTAAAGCCCAGCGGGAGGGCTACAATGAGCAGTTCTTC.

This clone has ten or more counts. This chain uses TRBV6-8 with TRBJ1-2; D call uncertain. This CDR3 spans 13 amino acids. CDR1 is MNHGY and CDR2 is SAAAGT in the germline V gene. V was cut by 4 bases and J by 2 bases, with 8 bases left in between. The CDR3 here is CASSLHENYGYTF. In DNA form, the CDR3 reads TGTGCCAGCAGTTTACACGAGAACTATGGCTACACCTTC.

The chain employs TRBV29-1 and TRBJ1-1; 7 bases match TRBD1. V lost 5 bases, J lost 4 bases, and 10 bases stayed unmatched. Per germline, CDR1 SQVTM and CDR2 ANQGSEA. This CDR3 spans 14 amino acids. CDR3 bases: TGCAGCGTTCCCATTTCTTCAGGGGGCACTGAAGCTTTCTTT. Protein: CSVPISSGGTEAFF.

By proportion, this clone is medium-sized (0.01 to 0.1%). The chain is built from TRBV28 and TRBJ1-2, with D possibly being TRBD1 (5 bases). Between the trimmed V and J ends, which lost 5 bases and 2 bases, there was a span of 15 bases. The CDR3 spans 15 residues. Germline V gene lookup returns CDR1 MDHEN and CDR2 SYDVKM. This CDR3 reads CASSRPGTPNYGYTF. CDR3 DNA sequence: TGTGCCAGCAGTCGTCCCGGGACTCCAAACTATGGCTACACCTTC.

In this sample, this clone turned up many times. The chain carries TRBV11-3 and TRBJ2-5; 8 bases align to TRBD1. Looked up from germline, CDR1 is SGHNT and CDR2 is YENEEA. The CDR3 has 15 residues. J was trimmed by 7 bases and V by 4 bases; bases with no gene match: 11. The CDR3 bases are TGTGCCAGCAGCTGGGGGACAGGCTTGCCGGGGACCCAGTACTTC. Amino acids: CASSWGTGLPGTQYF.

V gene TRBV28 combines with J gene TRBJ1-4; no firm D call. Trimming took 5 bases from V and 6 from J, leaving 13 bases between them. CDR3 length: 14 residues. Germline CDR1 reads MDHEN; CDR2 reads SYDVKM. The CDR3 DNA reads TGTGCCAGCAGTCGACCCCCCGGGGATGAAAAACTGTTTTTT. This gives the protein CASSRPPGDEKLFF. The full variable domain, in which reference TRBV28 and TRBJ1-4 provide the parts outside the CDR3, is DVKVTQSSRYLVKRTGEKVFLECVQDMDHENMFWYRQDPGLGLRLIYFSYDVKMKEKGDIPEGYSVSREKKERFSLILESASTNQTSMYLCASSRPPGDEKLFFGSGTQLSVL.

V is TRBV9 and J is TRBJ2-1; D possibly matches TRBD1 or TRBD2 (6 bases each). The ends were cut back, 5 bases at V and 9 bases at J, with 12 bases in the middle. CDR1 is SGDLS and CDR2 is YYNGEE in the germline V gene. The CDR3 totals 12 residues. The CDR3 sequence is CASRRGEVEQFF. CDR3 in DNA: TGTGCCAGCAGGAGGGGGGAGGTTGAGCAGTTCTTC.

The chain employs TRBV11-3 and TRBJ1-2; D unresolved. Germline V gene sequence: CDR1 SGHNT, CDR2 YENEEA. The CDR3 runs to 14 residues. V was trimmed by 5 bases and J by 7 bases, leaving 17 bases between them. The CDR3 spells CASSRGIVGSGYTF. The CDR3 nucleotides are TGTGCCAGCAGCCGAGGGATTGTTGGCTCTGGCTACACCTTC.